This T cell receptor (beta chain) appears in the sequencing data of a study of patients and donors after allogeneic stem cell transplantation. This clonotype was seen a handful of times. V lost 1 base, J lost 7 bases, and 8 bases lay in between. Germline-derived CDR1 and CDR2 are SGHAT and FQNNGV. The CDR3 length is 14 residues. Via MiXCR, TCRdb re-called the RT-PCR reads, giving one row per CDR3 protein. The sample holds hundreds of thousands of distinct CDR3 sequences, about 14% seen once. The specimen sequenced was blood, either unsorted or a sorted T cell fraction (not recorded which). The TCR was taken from a human donor who was either an allogeneic HSCT recipient or a stem cell or donor lymphocyte infusion donor (not recorded which). It is not recorded whose cells these are; they may come from a transplant donor. This sequence joins TRBV11-2 and TRBJ1-6; unclear D gene. The CDR3 reads CASSLAPHNSPLHF. DNA for the CDR3: TGTGCCAGCAGCTTAGCGCCACACAATTCACCCCTCCACTTT.